The source of this T cell receptor (beta chain) is a study of cytomegalovirus exposure and HLA in healthy donors. Regarding the study as a whole: Across donors, most TCRs were seen rarely, yet some public ones were widespread. Accurate HLA-A and HLA-B prediction from TCR beta sequences was reported for most subjects. Several V segments, TRBV6-2 and TRBV6-3 among them, could not be told apart and were dropped.

The PCR was carried out with 60 Vbeta primers and 13 Jbeta primers. Profiling relied on immunoSEQ multiplex PCR, and the TCRdb table lists in-frame clones only, not all of them. The table shows roughly 150,000 clones, with approximately 81% occurring only once. Regarding this clone: Antigen specificity is unknown.

The CDR3 sequence is 16 residues long. V lost 0 bases, J lost 7 bases, and 10 bases stayed unmatched. CDR1 is SGHKS and CDR2 is YYEKEE in the germline V gene (reference sequence). The V and J genes are TRBV5-5 and TRBJ2-5; the match to TRBD2 covers 9 bases. The source of this sequence is a female donor in good health and CMV-seronegative. The sequencing sample was made of PBMCs. CDR3 protein: CASSLAPMLREGTQYF. The DNA of the CDR3 is TGTGCCAGCAGCTTGGCCCCGATGCTGCGGGAGGGGACCCAGTACTTC. Together with reference TRBV5-5 and TRBJ2-5, the CDR3 gives the full variable domain: DAGVTQSPTHLIKTRGQQVTLRCSPISGHKSVSWYQQVLGQGPQFIFQYYEKEERGRGNFPDRFSARQFPNYSSELNVNALLLGDSALYLCASSLAPMLREGTQYFGPGTRLLVL.